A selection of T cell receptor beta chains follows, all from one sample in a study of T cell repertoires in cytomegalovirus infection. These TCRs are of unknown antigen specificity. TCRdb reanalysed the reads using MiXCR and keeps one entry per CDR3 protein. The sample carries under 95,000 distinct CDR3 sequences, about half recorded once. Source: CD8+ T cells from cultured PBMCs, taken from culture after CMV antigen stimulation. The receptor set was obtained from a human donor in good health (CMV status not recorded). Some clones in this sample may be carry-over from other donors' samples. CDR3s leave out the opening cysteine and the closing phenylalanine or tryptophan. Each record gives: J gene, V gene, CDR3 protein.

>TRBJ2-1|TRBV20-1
SARDNLGVSYNEQF
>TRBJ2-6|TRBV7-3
ASSSQRMGAGANVLT
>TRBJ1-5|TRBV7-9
ASSQTDQPQH
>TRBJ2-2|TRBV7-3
ASSLLSGSANTGELF
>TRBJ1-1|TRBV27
ASSASRVSTEAF
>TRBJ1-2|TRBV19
ASSMRGTNLDGYT
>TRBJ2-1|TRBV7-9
ASSLDWTSGSGSNEQF
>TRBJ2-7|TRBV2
ASSETGQGEYEQY
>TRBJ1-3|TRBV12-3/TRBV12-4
ASSPKQGSGNTIY
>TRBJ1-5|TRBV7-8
ASSLGRLVEVDNGVGTRQPQH
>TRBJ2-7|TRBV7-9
ASSIPGTSYTYEQY
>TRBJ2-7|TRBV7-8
ASRRFRTGGKNEQY
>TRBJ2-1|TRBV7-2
ASNGPDNEQF
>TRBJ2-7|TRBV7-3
ASSPGRDSLYEQY
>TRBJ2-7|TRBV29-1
SVKAKDRPSYEQY
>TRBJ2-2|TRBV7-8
ASSPPMVNTGELF
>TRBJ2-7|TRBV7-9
ASSSSGSHEQY
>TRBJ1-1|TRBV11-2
ASSLWDKLMNTEAF
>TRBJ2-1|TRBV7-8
ASSSGRGQGPYNEQF
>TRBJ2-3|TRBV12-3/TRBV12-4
ASSLSSRGTQY
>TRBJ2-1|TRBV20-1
SARGVVRQGVISGDEQF
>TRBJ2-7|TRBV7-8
ACSWDFPGDEQY
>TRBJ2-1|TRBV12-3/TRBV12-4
ASSFELLENEQF
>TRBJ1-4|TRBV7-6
ASSRPGEKLF
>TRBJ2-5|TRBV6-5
ASFPGEGETQY
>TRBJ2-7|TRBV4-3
ASSQVDRSSYEQY
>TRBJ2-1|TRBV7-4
ASSSPGTSGGAEQF
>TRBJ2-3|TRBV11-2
ASTWITATDTQY
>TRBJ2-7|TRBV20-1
SARSERERGEQY
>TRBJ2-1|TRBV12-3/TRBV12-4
ASSLGLAGGNNEQF
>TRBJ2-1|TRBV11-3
ASSLDGRSSSYNEQF
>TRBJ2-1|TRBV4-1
ASSQPPLAGQSNEQF
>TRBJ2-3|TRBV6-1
ASSDEGLAPDTQY
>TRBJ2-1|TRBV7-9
ALPRASGGRYNEQF
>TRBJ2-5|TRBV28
ASNVAVRARPGETQY
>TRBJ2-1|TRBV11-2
ASRVDVGQSPYNEQF
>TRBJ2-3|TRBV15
ATSSPRDGRILGLAAASTDTQY
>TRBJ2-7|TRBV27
ASTRRGELDGYEQY
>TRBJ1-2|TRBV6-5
ASSTDRERFRNGGYT
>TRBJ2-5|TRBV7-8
ASSPTVVQETQY
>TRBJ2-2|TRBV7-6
ASSSPNDRGYTGELF
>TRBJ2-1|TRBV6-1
ASSYRGALGNEQF